Listed below are T cell receptor beta chains from one sample, sequenced in a study of blood T cell repertoires in COVID-19. Clones were sequenced by immunoSEQ multiplex PCR, and TCRdb holds only the in-frame ones, with some missing. The sample includes some 80,000 clones, approximately 80% of them seen just once. The sequencing sample was made of peripheral blood. The receptor source for this set is a woman aged 70-85 years with acute or convalescent COVID-19. Both conserved end residues are part of each CDR3. The D gene is left open where the match is weak. A row's size may be missing; if present it is once, few, many or a size class.

clone size,V gene,D gene,J gene,CDR3 protein,CDR3 DNA
.,TRBV11-2,TRBD1,TRBJ2-3,CASSFRGRRDTDTQYF,TGTGCCAGCAGCTTCAGGGGGAGACGCGACACAGATACGCAGTATTTT
.,TRBV6-5,.,TRBJ1-5,CASTKDRQSNQPQHF,TGTGCCAGCACCAAGGACAGACAAAGCAATCAGCCCCAGCATTTT
few,TRBV19,.,TRBJ2-1,CASSMSSYNEQFF,TGTGCCAGTAGTATGAGCTCCTACAATGAGCAGTTCTTC
.,TRBV19,TRBD1,TRBJ2-1,CASSSTPDRVNNEQFF,TGTGCCAGTAGTTCAACACCGGACAGGGTGAACAATGAGCAGTTCTTC
.,TRBV19,TRBD1,TRBJ2-2,CASSIYMGDSTGELFF,TGTGCCAGTAGTATATATATGGGGGACAGTACCGGGGAGCTGTTTTTT
.,TRBV5-6,TRBD1,TRBJ1-2,CASRPGTGVNYGYTF,TGTGCCAGCCGTCCAGGGACAGGGGTAAACTATGGCTACACCTTC
.,TRBV9,TRBD1,TRBJ1-1,CASSVGDSENTEAFF,TGTGCCAGCAGCGTAGGGGACAGTGAGAACACTGAAGCTTTCTTT
once,TRBV7-2,TRBD1,TRBJ1-1,CASRRPETGSEAFF,TGTGCCAGCAGGCGACCAGAGACAGGGTCTGAAGCTTTCTTT
.,TRBV7-2,.,TRBJ1-2,CASSLEAGQARGYTF,TGTGCCAGCAGCTTAGAGGCAGGTCAGGCCCGTGGCTACACCTTC
few,TRBV2,.,TRBJ1-2,CASSEGGISGYTF,TGTGCCAGCAGTGAGGGGGGAATCAGTGGCTACACCTTC
.,TRBV30,TRBD1,TRBJ1-1,CAWSRNRGHTEAFF,TGTGCCTGGAGTAGAAACAGGGGCCACACTGAAGCTTTCTTT
.,TRBV5-1,.,TRBJ2-7,CASSLEPGNSYEQYF,TGCGCCAGCAGCTTGGAACCGGGGAACTCCTACGAGCAGTACTTC
.,TRBV2,.,TRBJ2-1,CASSEASYNEQFF,TGTGCCAGCAGTGAGGCTAGCTACAATGAGCAGTTCTTC
.,TRBV6-6,TRBD2,TRBJ2-1,CASRGLSGRLLDEQFF,TGTGCCAGCAGGGGACTTAGCGGGAGGCTTCTGGATGAGCAGTTCTTC
once,TRBV5-1,TRBD1,TRBJ2-3,CASSLRWGQGSTDTQYF,TGCGCCAGCAGCTTACGGTGGGGACAGGGAAGCACAGATACGCAGTATTTT
.,TRBV20-1,.,TRBJ2-1,CSASGLASSEQFF,TGCAGTGCTAGTGGCCTAGCGTCGAGCGAGCAGTTCTTC
.,TRBV29-1,.,TRBJ2-7,CSVEDTRAGEQYF,TGCAGCGTTGAAGATACTAGGGCAGGTGAGCAGTACTTC
few,TRBV30,.,TRBJ2-3,CAWTRLASEGDTQYF,TGTGCCTGGACCCGATTGGCGTCCGAGGGAGATACGCAGTATTTT
.,TRBV2,TRBD1,TRBJ1-3,CASSPGQGVTIYF,TGTGCCAGCAGCCCGGGACAGGGTGTCACCATATATTTT
.,TRBV11-2,.,TRBJ2-7,CASSLEDFYEQYF,TGTGCCAGCAGCTTAGAAGACTTCTACGAGCAGTACTTC
.,TRBV5-1,.,TRBJ1-5,CASSFTGMDQPQHF,TGCGCCAGCAGCTTTACAGGGATGGATCAGCCCCAGCATTTT
.,TRBV6-5,.,TRBJ2-7,CASSAARASSYEQYF,TGTGCCAGCAGCGCCGCCAGGGCGAGCTCCTACGAGCAGTACTTC
once,TRBV29-1,.,TRBJ1-4,CSVGGGPNEKLFF,TGCAGCGTTGGGGGAGGACCTAATGAAAAACTGTTTTTT
.,TRBV5-1,TRBD1,TRBJ2-3,CASSPTTGTGLTDTQYF,TGCGCCAGCAGCCCAACCACCGGGACAGGGTTAACAGATACGCAGTATTTT
.,TRBV2,TRBD2,TRBJ2-7,CASSEWREYEQYF,TGTGCCAGCAGTGAATGGCGGGAGTACGAGCAGTACTTC
.,TRBV20-1,TRBD2,TRBJ2-7,CSASYPGRAHEQYF,TGCAGTGCTAGTTATCCCGGGAGGGCCCACGAGCAGTACTTC
.,TRBV3-1/TRBV3-2,.,TRBJ2-7,CASSQAGRGTYEQYF,TGTGCCAGCAGCCAAGCGGGACGAGGGACATACGAGCAGTACTTC
.,TRBV13,TRBD2,TRBJ2-1,CASSQMGGLAGVGEQFF,TGTGCCAGCAGCCAAATGGGGGGCCTAGCGGGAGTTGGTGAGCAGTTCTTC
.,TRBV3-1/TRBV3-2,.,TRBJ1-1,CASRQGPYTEAFF,TGTGCCAGCAGACAGGGTCCGTACACTGAAGCTTTCTTT
.,TRBV30,TRBD1,TRBJ1-5,CAWSRQGSNQPQHF,TGTGCCTGGAGTAGACAGGGGAGCAATCAGCCCCAGCATTTT
few,TRBV5-1,.,TRBJ2-2,CASTGQGNTGELFF,TGCGCCAGCACTGGTCAGGGGAACACCGGGGAGCTGTTTTTT
.,TRBV2,.,TRBJ2-7,CASSLVRQGLSYEQYF,TGTGCCAGCAGCCTCGTAAGACAGGGACTTTCCTACGAGCAGTACTTC
.,TRBV3-1/TRBV3-2,TRBD1,TRBJ2-3,CASSQDPGTVSDTQYF,TGTGCCAGCAGCCAAGACCCCGGGACAGTCTCAGATACGCAGTATTTT
.,TRBV5-1,.,TRBJ1-1,CASSLAPSAGANTEAFF,TGCGCCAGCAGCTTGGCCCCATCGGCAGGGGCGAACACTGAAGCTTTCTTT
few,TRBV5-1,TRBD2,TRBJ2-1,CASSSGTSGYSSYNEQFF,TGCGCCAGCAGCTCCGGGACTAGCGGGTACAGCTCCTACAATGAGCAGTTCTTC